This TCR beta chain came from a study of CD8 T cells in Susac syndrome. Concerning this clonotype itself: Antigen unknown. A junction end diverges from the germline sequence, so it may reflect a read error.

The germline V gene has CDR1 SGHNT and CDR2 YYREEE (reference sequence). The CDR3 covers 16 residues. Reverse transcription of about 0.45 to 1 ug RNA was carried out with random hexamers. The amplification used immunoSEQ multiplex PCR on TCR beta CDR3; it spanned 54 Vbeta and 13 Jbeta. TCRdb used MiXCR to reprocess the immunoSEQ multiplex PCR reads, holding one entry per CDR3 protein. The sample shows some 140,000 distinct CDR3 sequences, 80% of them seen only once. Whole-study findings and limits: A relatively small number of individuals underwent TCR sequencing and HLA analysis.

Relapsing-remitting disease, either stable or active, was present in the multiple sclerosis controls, who were treatment-naive patients. TEMRA cells were enriched by FACS, and CD4+ and CD8+ T cells were negatively isolated. Sequencing input: CD8+ T cells from PBMCs. The TCR was taken from a human donor with multiple sclerosis. The rearrangement uses TRBV5-4 and TRBJ2-1; D not certain. The CDR3 spells CASSEENNALSNEQFF. The CDR3 DNA reads as TGCGCCAGCAGCGAAGAGAATAACGCCCTCAGTAATGAGCAGTTCTTC.